This T cell receptor (beta chain) was profiled in a study of T cell changes during pregnancy in multiple sclerosis. The CDR3 loop spans 16 amino acids. The germline V gene has CDR1 PRHDT and CDR2 FYEKMQ (reference sequence). Trimming left V 0 bases short and J 6 bases short, with 15 bases between. The table came from immunoSEQ multiplex PCR; TCRdb's copy has only in-frame clones and leaves some out. The table has over 40,000 clones, 70% to 90% seen once. Sequences were derived from CD8+ T cells from peripheral blood mononuclear cells, sampled after pregnancy. The V call is TRBV13, the J call TRBJ1-5; the D gene is possibly TRBD1 (6 bases). The receptor was isolated from a female donor in good health, enrolled as a control in a pregnancy study. CDR3 in DNA: TGTGCCAGCAGCTTAGGCCAAACAGGGAGGGGTCAGCCCCAGCATTTT. Translating it yields CASSLGQTGRGQPQHF. Drawing the rest from reference TRBV13 and TRBJ1-5, the complete variable domain is AAGVIQSPRHLIKEKRETATLKCYPIPRHDTVYWYQQGPGQDPQFLISFYEKMQSDKGSIPDRFSAQQFSDYHSELNMSSLELGDSALYFCASSLGQTGRGQPQHFGDGTRLSIL.